Listed here are 27 T cell receptor beta chains from one sample, sequenced in a study of CD8+ T cells in alopecia areata. The treatment: oral pan-JAK inhibitor, 5-10 mg twice daily. RNA, once extracted, was reverse transcribed into cDNA for use as the sequencing template. The repertoire was sequenced with immunoSEQ multiplex PCR; TCRdb's copy has only in-frame clones and lacks some. This table has 150,000 to 200,000 clones, approximately 50% appearing once. Material: CD8+ T cells sorted from blood, obtained at roughly week 52, from a patient treated with tofacitinib. These receptors all come from a human donor with alopecia areata.

The genes are TRBV6-6 and TRBJ2-5; D might be TRBD1 or TRBD2, each matching 6 bases. Germline values: CDR1 MNHNY, CDR2 SVGAGI (reference sequence). The length of the CDR3 is 13 residues. V was trimmed by 8 bases and J by 2 bases, leaving 12 bases between them. The CDR3 spells CASRRGLQETQYF. CDR3 coding DNA: TGTGCCAGCCGCCGGGGGCTACAAGAGACCCAGTACTTC.

The rearrangement uses TRBV5-1 and TRBJ2-2; D is ambiguous. V lost 4 bases to trimming and J lost 4 bases, with 17 bases between them. The germline gives CDR1 SGHRS, CDR2 YFSETQ. There are 16 residues in the CDR3. CDR3 nucleotides: TGCGCCAGCAGCCTCCTCGCTGGGCTTGGCACCGGGGAGCTGTTTTTT. Its translation is CASSLLAGLGTGELFF.

This chain joins TRBV30 and TRBJ2-7, with 10 bases matching TRBD1. Per germline, CDR1 GTSNPN and CDR2 SVGIG (reference sequence). CDR3 length: 14 amino acids. V shed 4 bases and J 5 bases; nucleotides not matched to a gene: 8. The CDR3 nucleotides read TGTGCCTGGACGCCGGGACAGGGGCCGGACGAGCAGTACTTC. Its translation is CAWTPGQGPDEQYF.

This clone showed up just a few times. The chain uses TRBV30 and TRBJ1-2; TRBD1 matches 7 bases. The length of the CDR3 is 17 residues. Germline V gene sequence: CDR1 GTSNPN, CDR2 SVGIG (reference sequence). Trimming cost V 2 bases and J 0 bases; bases outside gene matches: 12. The CDR3 reads CAWSFREGGLTNYGYTF. The DNA of the CDR3 is TGTGCCTGGAGTTTTCGCGAAGGGGGCCTCACTAACTATGGCTACACCTTC.

This clone has more than one count but fewer than ten. This chain connects TRBV14 to TRBJ2-2; no reliable D call. The CDR3 runs 11 residues. Germline V gene sequence: CDR1 SGHDN, CDR2 FVKESK. V shed 5 bases and J shed 9 bases, with 7 bases lying between them. The CDR3, as DNA: TGTGCCAGCAGCAATTCCAGGGAGCTGTTTTTT. Its translation is CASSNSRELFF.

V and J are TRBV5-6 and TRBJ2-3; 8 bases fit TRBD2. In germline, CDR1 is SGHDT, CDR2 YYEEEE. The CDR3 has 15 amino acids. The ends lost 2 bases at V and 0 bases at J; junction bases unmatched: 2. This CDR3 reads CASSFGGGSTDTQYF. CDR3 coding DNA: TGTGCCAGCAGCTTCGGCGGGGGGAGCACAGATACGCAGTATTTT.

This chain connects TRBV5-6 to TRBJ2-7, with 11 bases matching TRBD2. Germline V lookup: CDR1 SGHDT, CDR2 YYEEEE. Trimming removed 1 base from V and 0 bases from J; junction bases left unmatched: 6. There are 17 residues in the CDR3. The CDR3 bases are TGTGCCAGCAGCTTGCTCCTAGCGGGGGGAATCTCCTACGAGCAGTACTTC. This translates into CASSLLLAGGISYEQYF.

The V and J genes are TRBV12-5 and TRBJ1-2, with unresolved D. Germline V gene sequence: CDR1 LGHNT, CDR2 FRNRAP. Trimming removed 1 base from V and 3 bases from J, with 6 bases in between. The CDR3 is made up of 13 amino acids. The CDR3 DNA sequence: TGTGCTAGTGGTTTGGACCCGTACTATGGCTACACCTTC. Translated, it gives CASGLDPYYGYTF.

This chain connects TRBV4-1 to TRBJ1-5, with TRBD1 identical over 8 bases. The CDR3 runs 15 residues. Trimming cost V 4 bases and J 3 bases; bases outside gene matches: 5. CDR1 MGHRA and CDR2 YSYEKL come from the germline V gene. In DNA form, the CDR3 reads TGCGCCAGCAGCCTGGACAGGGAGGTCAATCAGCCCCAGCATTTT. Protein sequence: CASSLDREVNQPQHF.

This clone was seen more than once but under ten times. The V gene is TRBV7-6, the J gene TRBJ1-6; TRBD1 might be the D (6 bases). The CDR3 loop spans 16 amino acids. Germline V lookup: CDR1 SGHVS, CDR2 FNYEAQ. With 5 bases removed from V and 6 bases from J, the gap between germline ends came to 17 bases. The CDR3 sequence is CASSQGAGQTNSPLHF. The CDR3 bases are TGTGCCAGCAGCCAAGGGGCGGGACAAACTAATTCACCCCTCCACTTT.

V usage is TRBV9 and J usage is TRBJ2-5; D is possibly TRBD1 (6 bases). Germline V gives CDR1 SGDLS, CDR2 YYNGEE. CDR3 length: 14 residues. Trimming took off 4 bases at V and 0 bases at J, with 10 bases between the two ends. This chain's CDR3 is CASSSQGNQETQYF. The CDR3 nucleotides read TGTGCCAGCAGCTCTCAGGGGAACCAAGAGACCCAGTACTTC.

The chain's CDR3 is CASSYGRETYGYTF. CDR3 bases: TGTGCCAGCAGCTACGGACGGGAGACCTATGGCTACACCTTC. V is TRBV7-9 and J is TRBJ1-2; D is unclear. The CDR3 spans 14 residues. CDR1 and CDR2 from the germline V gene are SEHNR and FQNEAQ (reference sequence). Between the trimmed V and J ends, which lost 4 bases and 4 bases, there was a span of 13 bases.

This clone has just a few counts. The V and J genes are TRBV9 and TRBJ1-1, with D possibly being TRBD1 (6 bases). CDR3 size: 18 residues. V was clipped by 0 bases and J by 1 base, with 19 bases between them. Germline loops: CDR1 SGDLS, CDR2 YYNGEE. The DNA of the CDR3 is TGTGCCAGCAGCGTAGCCCCGGGGGGCAGGGCTGCGAACACTGAAGCTTTCTTT. Amino acid sequence: CASSVAPGGRAANTEAFF.

The CDR3 is CASSLDRGDYEQYF. CDR3 bases: TGTGCCAGCAGCTTAGACAGAGGGGATTACGAGCAGTACTTC. The chain couples TRBV7-9 to TRBJ2-7; perhaps D is TRBD1 or TRBD2 (5 bases each). Germline V gives CDR1 SEHNR, CDR2 FQNEAQ (reference sequence). V shed 1 base and J shed 4 bases, with 11 bases lying between them. The CDR3 has 14 amino acids.

This chain connects TRBV7-8 to TRBJ1-4, with D perhaps TRBD1 (5 bases). This CDR3 spans 18 amino acids. From germline, CDR1 is SGHVS and CDR2 FQNEAQ. The V end was cut by 5 bases, the J end by 0 bases, with 19 bases between. CDR3 sequence: CASSPPVGGVATNEKLFF. CDR3 sequence (DNA): TGTGCCAGCAGCCCGCCGGTTGGGGGAGTTGCAACTAATGAAAAACTGTTTTTT.

The chain has TRBV6-5 and TRBJ1-1; D not resolved. Trimming pared 8 bases from V and 3 bases from J, leaving 7 bases between. Germline CDR1 reads MNHEY; CDR2 reads SVGAGI. The CDR3 is made up of 11 amino acids. DNA for the CDR3: TGTGCCAGCCAAGGGTACACTGAAGCTTTCTTT. It encodes CASQGYTEAFF.

This rearrangement joins TRBV4-1 to TRBJ2-1, with 7 bases lining up with TRBD2. Trimming took 4 bases from V and 0 from J; bases not matched to a gene: 9. This CDR3 region has 17 residues. CDR1 MGHRA and CDR2 YSYEKL come from the germline V gene. CDR3 region: CASSPRGLQSSYNEQFF. CDR3 in DNA: TGCGCCAGCAGCCCGCGGGGGTTACAAAGCTCCTACAATGAGCAGTTCTTC.

The table lists this clone with a few counts. The chain has TRBV7-8 and TRBJ2-2; 8 bases are shared with TRBD1. The CDR3 length is 17 residues. The V gene end was trimmed by 3 bases and the J gene end by 5 bases; junction bases not matched to a gene: 11. Germline V gene lookup returns CDR1 SGHVS and CDR2 FQNEAQ. The CDR3 spells CASSFLRGTGTTGELFF. CDR3 DNA sequence: TGTGCCAGCAGCTTCCTCCGAGGGACAGGCACTACCGGGGAGCTGTTTTTT.

The chain has TRBV29-1 and TRBJ1-5; tentative D call: TRBD1 (5 bases). Looked up from germline, CDR1 is SQVTM and CDR2 is ANQGSEA. This CDR3 contains 12 residues. V was clipped by 5 bases and J by 4 bases, with 9 bases between them. The CDR3 loop reads CSVLTANQPQHF. DNA of the CDR3: TGCAGCGTTCTGACAGCTAATCAGCCCCAGCATTTT.

This clone was seen more than once but under ten times. The genes are TRBV11-1 and TRBJ2-3; 7 bases are shared with TRBD2. With 5 bases clipped from V and 4 bases from J, the junction kept 0 bases outside the gene matches. Per germline, CDR1 SGHAT and CDR2 FQDESV (reference sequence). The CDR3 length is 12 residues. CDR3 residues: CASSRGADTQYF. The CDR3 DNA reads as TGTGCCAGCAGCCGGGGGGCAGATACGCAGTATTTT.

This clone came up a few times. V usage is TRBV27 and J usage is TRBJ1-5, with D perhaps matching TRBD1 (5 bases). The V end was cut by 2 bases, the J end by 4 bases, with 9 bases between. The CDR3 spans 14 residues. Germline CDR1 is MNHEY and CDR2 is SMNVEV (reference sequence). The CDR3 here is CASSLPGLNQPQHF. The CDR3 region has the DNA TGTGCCAGCAGTTTACCAGGGTTAAATCAGCCCCAGCATTTT.

The table lists this clone with a few counts. CDR3 sequence: CASSYSTGPKNIQYF. The CDR3 nucleotides are TGTGCCAGCAGTTACTCGACAGGACCGAAAAACATTCAGTACTTC. V usage is TRBV6-6 and J usage is TRBJ2-4; tentative D call: TRBD1 (6 bases). The CDR3 has 15 residues. Germline loops: CDR1 MNHNY, CDR2 SVGAGI (reference sequence). V lost 0 bases and J lost 4, with 10 bases in between.

The chain is built from TRBV2 and TRBJ1-4, with 7 bases matching TRBD1. The V gene end was trimmed by 6 bases and the J gene end by 7 bases; junction bases not matched to a gene: 8. Germline V lookup: CDR1 SNHLY, CDR2 FYNNEI. There are 14 residues in the CDR3. CDR3 coding DNA: TGTGCCAGCAGGACGCAGGGGGGTGGTGAAAAACTGTTTTTT. Amino acid sequence: CASRTQGGGEKLFF.

This clone was observed a handful of times. V usage is TRBV12-5 and J usage is TRBJ2-1; no clear D gene. Germline values: CDR1 LGHNT, CDR2 FRNRAP. This CDR3 has 13 residues. Trimming left V 10 bases short and J 3 bases short, with 13 bases between. The CDR3 here is CATSEGIYNEQFF. The CDR3 nucleotides read TGTGCTACCTCCGAAGGGATCTACAATGAGCAGTTCTTC.

The rearrangement uses TRBV5-1 and TRBJ1-5; D is ambiguous. V lost 4 bases and J 5 bases, leaving 10 bases between the germline ends. From germline, CDR1 is SGHRS and CDR2 YFSETQ. The CDR3 sequence is 13 residues long. The CDR3 DNA reads TGCGCCAGCAGCACCGACGGATATCAGCCCCAGCATTTT. This gives the protein CASSTDGYQPQHF.

This clone was found a few times. This chain's CDR3 is CASSPDGGELFF. In DNA form, the CDR3 reads TGCGCCAGCAGCCCGGACGGCGGGGAGCTGTTTTTT. This sequence joins TRBV5-1 and TRBJ2-2; D gene ambiguous. Trimming left V 4 bases short and J 7 bases short, with 8 bases between. The CDR3 is 12 residues long. From germline, CDR1 is SGHRS and CDR2 YFSETQ. Looking up the rest from reference TRBV5-1 and TRBJ2-2 gives the full variable domain: KAGVTQTPRYLIKTRGQQVTLSCSPISGHRSVSWYQQTPGQGLQFLFEYFSETQRNKGNFPGRFSGRQFSNSRSEMNVSTLELGDSALYLCASSPDGGELFFGEGSRLTVL.

The chain is built from TRBV29-1 and TRBJ2-3, with D maybe TRBD2 (7 bases). Trimming left V 1 base short and J 1 base short, with 15 bases between. Germline lookup yields CDR1 SQVTM and CDR2 ANQGSEA. This CDR3 contains 16 residues. The CDR3 region is CSVEGGGHTGTDTQYF. In DNA form, the CDR3 reads TGCAGCGTTGAAGGGGGGGGGCACACGGGCACAGATACGCAGTATTTT.